This T cell receptor (beta chain) was documented in a study of T-cell memory formation after mild COVID-19. Across the whole study: For the most part, TCR clusters were specific to one donor.

Worth noting for this clonotype: What it binds is unknown.

TCRdb re-called the 5' RACE reads with MiXCR, one entry per CDR3 protein. The table has more than 450,000 distinct CDR3 sequences, about a sixth seen once. Study-level findings and limits: Memory sampled before infection contained some responding clones, suggesting cross-reactive memory joined. Contracting CD8+ clones were enriched in EMRA, CD4+ mainly in CM and EM. Day 15 to 85 contracting clones showed balanced CD4/CD8; later expanders leaned CD4+.

Sequenced: PBMCs or a T cell subset sorted from them (not recorded which). The sequence was obtained from an adult woman who had mild COVID-19 (a few samples of this study predate the infection). Cell type and time point are not known.

This chain's CDR3 is CASTGGADTEAFF. The CDR3 coding sequence is TGTGCCAGCACAGGGGGCGCGGACACTGAAGCTTTCTTT. The rearrangement uses TRBV3-1 and TRBJ1-1; 8 bases are shared with TRBD1. This CDR3 has 13 amino acids. CDR1 and CDR2 (germline): LGHDT, YNNKEL (reference sequence). V trimming: 7 bases; J trimming: 3 bases; junction bases outside the gene matches: 4.